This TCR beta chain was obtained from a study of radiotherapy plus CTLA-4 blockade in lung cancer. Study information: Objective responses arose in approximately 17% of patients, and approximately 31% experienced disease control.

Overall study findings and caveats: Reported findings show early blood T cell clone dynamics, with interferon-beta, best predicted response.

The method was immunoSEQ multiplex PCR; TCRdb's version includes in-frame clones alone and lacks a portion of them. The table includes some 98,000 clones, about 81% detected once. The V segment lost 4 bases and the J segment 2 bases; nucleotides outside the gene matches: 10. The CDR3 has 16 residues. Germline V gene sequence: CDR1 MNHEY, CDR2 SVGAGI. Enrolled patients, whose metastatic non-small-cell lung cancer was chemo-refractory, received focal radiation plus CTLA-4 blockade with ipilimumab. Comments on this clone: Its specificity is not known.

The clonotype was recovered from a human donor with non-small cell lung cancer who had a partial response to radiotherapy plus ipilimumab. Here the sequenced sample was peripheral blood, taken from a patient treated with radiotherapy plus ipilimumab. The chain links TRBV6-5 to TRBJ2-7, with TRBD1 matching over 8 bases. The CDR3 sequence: CASSFSDREETYEQYF. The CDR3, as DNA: TGTGCCAGCAGTTTTTCGGACAGGGAGGAAACCTACGAGCAGTACTTC.